The clone carrying this TCR beta chain was seen more than once but under ten times. Antigen specificity is unknown. Sequenced with the Oncomine TCR Beta short-read assay was DNA taken from cultured CD4+ T cells. Via MiXCR, TCRdb re-called the PCR reads, giving one row per CDR3 protein. The profile covers some 18,000 distinct CDR3 sequences, with 55% to 60% appearing a single time and roughly 9.7% taken by the ten largest. This entry comes from a study of vaccination and CD4 T cells after COVID-19. Study context: All convalescent patients were nasal swab PCR positive for SARS-CoV-2; eight or nine had mild and one severe disease.

The length of the CDR3 is 13 residues. Germline V gene lookup returns CDR1 SEHNR and CDR2 FQNEAQ (reference sequence). Trimming removed 1 base at V and 6 bases at J, with 9 bases between. Treatment indicated: approximately nine-day PBMC culture with coronavirus spike peptide pools or control peptides (ViraFEST assay). After expanding antigen-specific T cells with peptide pools, ViraFEST sequenced their TCRs. The sequence was collected from a human donor who had recovered from COVID-19. The sequenced sample was CD4+ T cells from blood, cultured in vitro, obtained after SARS-CoV-2 vaccination. The chain carries TRBV7-9 and TRBJ1-2; no clear D gene. The CDR3 loop reads CASSLDRTNGYTF. CDR3 in DNA: TGTGCCAGCAGCTTAGACAGAACAAATGGCTACACCTTC.